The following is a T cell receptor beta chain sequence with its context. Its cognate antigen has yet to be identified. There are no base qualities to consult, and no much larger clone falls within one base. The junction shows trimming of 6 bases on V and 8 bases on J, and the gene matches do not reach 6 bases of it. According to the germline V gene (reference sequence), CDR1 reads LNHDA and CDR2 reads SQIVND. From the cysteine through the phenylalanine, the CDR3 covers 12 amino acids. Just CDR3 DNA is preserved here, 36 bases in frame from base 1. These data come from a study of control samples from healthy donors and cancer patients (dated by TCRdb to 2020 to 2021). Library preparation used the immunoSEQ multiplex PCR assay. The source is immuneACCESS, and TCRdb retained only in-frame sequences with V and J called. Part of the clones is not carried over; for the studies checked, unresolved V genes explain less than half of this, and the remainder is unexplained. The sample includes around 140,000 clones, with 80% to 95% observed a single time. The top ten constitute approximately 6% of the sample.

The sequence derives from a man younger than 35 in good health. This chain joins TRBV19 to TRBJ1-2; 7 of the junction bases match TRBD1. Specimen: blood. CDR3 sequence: CASRDDREGYTF. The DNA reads TGTGCCAGTAGAGACGACAGGGAGGGCTACACCTTC.